Listed below are T cell receptor beta chains from one sample, sequenced in a study of shared clonotypes between healthy human individuals. The protocol was immunoSEQ multiplex PCR, while the TCRdb copy is restricted to in-frame clones and leaves out a portion. The sample consists of about 2.4 million clones, approximately 94% of them appearing once. Material for sequencing was naive CD4+ T cells from PBMCs. The origin of the receptors is a man aged 18 to 29 in good health. Some clones in this sample may be carry-over from other donors' samples. The CDR3 runs from the conserved cysteine through the conserved F or W. The D gene is left open where the match is weak. Only some rows state a clone size, as once, few, many or a class for expanded clones.

v_call: TRBV6-5; cdr3_length: 15; d_call: TRBD1; j_call: TRBJ1-1; clone_size: -; cdr3_nt: TGTGCCAGCAGTAAAACAGGGGGCGGGCGGACTGAAGCTTTCTTT; cdr3_aa: CASSKTGGGRTEAFF
v_call: TRBV10-3; cdr3_length: 13; d_call: -; j_call: TRBJ2-2; clone_size: -; cdr3_nt: TGTGCCATCACGGGCAGCGACACCGGGGAGCTGTTTTTT; cdr3_aa: CAITGSDTGELFF
v_call: TRBV15; cdr3_length: 16; d_call: -; j_call: TRBJ1-1; clone_size: -; cdr3_nt: TGTGCCACCAGCAGGGGTGGGGGGCGCGTGAACACTGAAGCTTTCTTT; cdr3_aa: CATSRGGGRVNTEAFF
v_call: TRBV28; cdr3_length: 15; d_call: TRBD2; j_call: TRBJ2-3; clone_size: -; cdr3_nt: TGTGCCAGCAGTTTTGCTAGCGGGGGCACAGATACGCAGTATTTT; cdr3_aa: CASSFASGGTDTQYF
v_call: TRBV9; cdr3_length: 15; d_call: -; j_call: TRBJ2-5; clone_size: -; cdr3_nt: TGTGCCAGCAGCGTAGATAAGGGGTGGGAAGAGACCCAGTACTTC; cdr3_aa: CASSVDKGWEETQYF
v_call: TRBV15; cdr3_length: 14; d_call: -; j_call: TRBJ2-7; clone_size: -; cdr3_nt: TGTGCCACCAAGGGGGAATGGGGATCCTACGAGCAGTACTTC; cdr3_aa: CATKGEWGSYEQYF
v_call: TRBV5-1; cdr3_length: 15; d_call: TRBD1; j_call: TRBJ2-5; clone_size: once; cdr3_nt: TGCGCCAGCAGCGGAGACAGGGGGCGCTCAGAGACCCAGTACTTC; cdr3_aa: CASSGDRGRSETQYF
v_call: TRBV11-2; cdr3_length: 13; d_call: -; j_call: TRBJ2-7; clone_size: -; cdr3_nt: TGTGCCAGCAGCTTGATGGGCTGGTACGAGCAGTACTTC; cdr3_aa: CASSLMGWYEQYF
v_call: TRBV19; cdr3_length: 11; d_call: -; j_call: TRBJ2-3; clone_size: few; cdr3_nt: TGTGCCAGTAGCTTTGGAGATACGCAGTATTTT; cdr3_aa: CASSFGDTQYF
v_call: TRBV6-5; cdr3_length: 16; d_call: TRBD1; j_call: TRBJ2-3; clone_size: -; cdr3_nt: TGTGCCAGCAGTTATAAGACAGGGACCCAGTTTGCTACGCAGTATTTT; cdr3_aa: CASSYKTGTQFATQYF
v_call: TRBV5-1; cdr3_length: 11; d_call: -; j_call: TRBJ2-3; clone_size: -; cdr3_nt: TGCGCCAGCAGCTTATATGATACGCAGTATTTT; cdr3_aa: CASSLYDTQYF
v_call: TRBV7-2; cdr3_length: 15; d_call: TRBD2; j_call: TRBJ2-7; clone_size: -; cdr3_nt: TGTGCCAGCAGCTTCATGCCTAGCGGAACCTACGAGCAGTACTTC; cdr3_aa: CASSFMPSGTYEQYF
v_call: TRBV7-9; cdr3_length: 14; d_call: -; j_call: TRBJ2-5; clone_size: -; cdr3_nt: TGTGCCAGCAGCTTAAATCTGGGATCAGAGACCCAGTACTTC; cdr3_aa: CASSLNLGSETQYF
v_call: TRBV2; cdr3_length: 14; d_call: -; j_call: TRBJ1-3; clone_size: -; cdr3_nt: TGTGCCAGCAGTTCAGGACAGTCTGGAAACACCATATATTTT; cdr3_aa: CASSSGQSGNTIYF
v_call: TRBV11-3; cdr3_length: 13; d_call: -; j_call: TRBJ2-7; clone_size: -; cdr3_nt: TGTGCCAGCAGCGCGCAGGGGACCTACGAGCAGTACTTC; cdr3_aa: CASSAQGTYEQYF
v_call: TRBV5-1; cdr3_length: 15; d_call: -; j_call: TRBJ2-5; clone_size: -; cdr3_nt: TGCGCCAGCGGCCAACAGGGTGGAACGAAAGAGACCCAGTACTTC; cdr3_aa: CASGQQGGTKETQYF
v_call: TRBV19; cdr3_length: 14; d_call: TRBD1; j_call: TRBJ1-2; clone_size: -; cdr3_nt: TGTGCCAGTTTAAGGACAGGAACTAACTATGGCTACACCTTC; cdr3_aa: CASLRTGTNYGYTF
v_call: TRBV29-1; cdr3_length: 14; d_call: -; j_call: TRBJ2-1; clone_size: -; cdr3_nt: TGCAGCGTTGTAAATAGCGGCCTCTACAATGAGCAGTTCTTC; cdr3_aa: CSVVNSGLYNEQFF
v_call: TRBV20-1; cdr3_length: 11; d_call: -; j_call: TRBJ2-1; clone_size: -; cdr3_nt: TGCTCCGGCTTGCCCGAGACAAAGCAGTTCTTC; cdr3_aa: CSGLPETKQFF
v_call: TRBV5-4; cdr3_length: 17; d_call: -; j_call: TRBJ2-4; clone_size: once; cdr3_nt: TGTGCCAGCAGCCCCCCCCCTACAGGTGCTGGGGGGAACATTCAGTACTTC; cdr3_aa: CASSPPPTGAGGNIQYF
v_call: TRBV6-5; cdr3_length: 14; d_call: -; j_call: TRBJ2-3; clone_size: -; cdr3_nt: TGTGCCAGCAGGGTATCGGGTAGCACAGATACGCAGTATTTT; cdr3_aa: CASRVSGSTDTQYF
v_call: TRBV28; cdr3_length: 16; d_call: -; j_call: TRBJ2-1; clone_size: -; cdr3_nt: TGTGCCAGCAGTCTCCCGGGGAGCTATACCTACAATGAGCAGTTCTTC; cdr3_aa: CASSLPGSYTYNEQFF
v_call: TRBV28; cdr3_length: 13; d_call: -; j_call: TRBJ1-5; clone_size: -; cdr3_nt: TGTGCCAGCAGCCCGGGAGAGGGCCGGCCCCAGCATTTT; cdr3_aa: CASSPGEGRPQHF
v_call: TRBV28; cdr3_length: 13; d_call: -; j_call: TRBJ2-7; clone_size: -; cdr3_nt: TGTGCCAGCAGACCCAGACAGGGAGGGGAGCAGTACTTC; cdr3_aa: CASRPRQGGEQYF
v_call: TRBV30; cdr3_length: 12; d_call: -; j_call: TRBJ1-1; clone_size: few; cdr3_nt: TGTGCCTGGAGTCCCGCCAACACTGAAGCTTTCTTT; cdr3_aa: CAWSPANTEAFF
v_call: TRBV5-1; cdr3_length: 15; d_call: TRBD1; j_call: TRBJ1-1; clone_size: -; cdr3_nt: TGCGCCAGCACCTCCCGGGGACAGGCGAACACTGAAGCTTTCTTT; cdr3_aa: CASTSRGQANTEAFF
v_call: TRBV6-4; cdr3_length: 10; d_call: -; j_call: TRBJ1-5; clone_size: few; cdr3_nt: TGTGCCAGCAGTAATCAGCCCCAGCATTTT; cdr3_aa: CASSNQPQHF
v_call: TRBV18; cdr3_length: 11; d_call: -; j_call: TRBJ2-1; clone_size: -; cdr3_nt: TGTGCCAGCTCACAGGTCGATGAGCAGTTCTTC; cdr3_aa: CASSQVDEQFF
v_call: TRBV10-3; cdr3_length: 12; d_call: -; j_call: TRBJ1-2; clone_size: -; cdr3_nt: TGTGCCATCAGTGGACTTAACTATGGCTACACCTTC; cdr3_aa: CAISGLNYGYTF
v_call: TRBV29-1; cdr3_length: 14; d_call: TRBD1; j_call: TRBJ2-1; clone_size: -; cdr3_nt: TGCAGCGCCCTGACAGGGGGCGCATATATTGAGCAGTTCTTC; cdr3_aa: CSALTGGAYIEQFF
v_call: TRBV5-1; cdr3_length: 15; d_call: TRBD2; j_call: TRBJ2-1; clone_size: -; cdr3_nt: TGCGCCAGCAGCAAGCGGGAGGGCCTCTACAATGAGCAGTTCTTC; cdr3_aa: CASSKREGLYNEQFF
v_call: TRBV28; cdr3_length: 15; d_call: -; j_call: TRBJ1-3; clone_size: -; cdr3_nt: TGTGCCAGCAATATTATTGGGTCATCTGGAAACACCATATATTTT; cdr3_aa: CASNIIGSSGNTIYF
v_call: TRBV11-2; cdr3_length: 14; d_call: -; j_call: TRBJ2-1; clone_size: -; cdr3_nt: TGTGCCAGCAGCTTAAACGTGGGCCGGGTTGAGCAGTTCTTC; cdr3_aa: CASSLNVGRVEQFF
v_call: TRBV5-1; cdr3_length: 14; d_call: -; j_call: TRBJ1-2; clone_size: -; cdr3_nt: TGCGCCAGCAGGTCGACCGGGACGGAGTATGGCTACACCTTC; cdr3_aa: CASRSTGTEYGYTF
v_call: TRBV29-1; cdr3_length: 14; d_call: -; j_call: TRBJ1-3; clone_size: -; cdr3_nt: TGCAGCGTTAGGGGCCGGACCTCTGGAAACACCATATATTTT; cdr3_aa: CSVRGRTSGNTIYF
v_call: TRBV7-8; cdr3_length: 15; d_call: -; j_call: TRBJ2-3; clone_size: -; cdr3_nt: TGTGCCAGCAGCTCCCCGGGACTGGACACAGATACGCAGTATTTT; cdr3_aa: CASSSPGLDTDTQYF
v_call: TRBV28; cdr3_length: 16; d_call: TRBD1; j_call: TRBJ2-7; clone_size: once; cdr3_nt: TGTGCCAGCAGTTTTAGCCCGCCAGGGGGCGGTTCCGAGCAGTACTTC; cdr3_aa: CASSFSPPGGGSEQYF
v_call: TRBV9; cdr3_length: 13; d_call: -; j_call: TRBJ2-5; clone_size: -; cdr3_nt: TGTGCCAGCAGCGTAGTGGAGGGGGGGACCCAGTACTTC; cdr3_aa: CASSVVEGGTQYF
v_call: TRBV28; cdr3_length: 14; d_call: TRBD1; j_call: TRBJ2-7; clone_size: -; cdr3_nt: TGTGCCAGCAGCCGACAGGGCAGCTCCTACGAGCAGTACTTC; cdr3_aa: CASSRQGSSYEQYF
v_call: TRBV5-1; cdr3_length: 14; d_call: -; j_call: TRBJ2-7; clone_size: -; cdr3_nt: TGCGCCAGCAGCTTGGGCCATCAGGGACCCGAGCAGTACTTC; cdr3_aa: CASSLGHQGPEQYF
v_call: TRBV9; cdr3_length: 17; d_call: -; j_call: TRBJ2-3; clone_size: -; cdr3_nt: TGTGCCAGCAGCGTAGATGTGGGCGGGCGTTACACAGATACGCAGTATTTT; cdr3_aa: CASSVDVGGRYTDTQYF
v_call: TRBV7-3; cdr3_length: 15; d_call: TRBD2; j_call: TRBJ2-5; clone_size: -; cdr3_nt: TGTGCCAGCAGCTCGAGCGGGGCCCGCCAAGAGACCCAGTACTTC; cdr3_aa: CASSSSGARQETQYF
v_call: TRBV19; cdr3_length: 13; d_call: -; j_call: TRBJ1-2; clone_size: -; cdr3_nt: TGTGCCAGTAGGGAGACACTCGTCTATGGCTACACCTTC; cdr3_aa: CASRETLVYGYTF
v_call: TRBV28; cdr3_length: 15; d_call: TRBD2; j_call: TRBJ2-5; clone_size: once; cdr3_nt: TGTGCCAGCAGGGAACCTAGCGGATCCCAAGAGACCCAGTACTTC; cdr3_aa: CASREPSGSQETQYF
v_call: TRBV18; cdr3_length: 15; d_call: TRBD1; j_call: TRBJ2-7; clone_size: -; cdr3_nt: TGTGCCAGCTCACCCCCGGGACAGGGGGTCTACGAGCAGTACTTC; cdr3_aa: CASSPPGQGVYEQYF
v_call: TRBV18; cdr3_length: 14; d_call: TRBD1; j_call: TRBJ1-1; clone_size: -; cdr3_nt: TGTGCCAGCTCCTGGACAGGAGAGAACACTGAAGCTTTCTTT; cdr3_aa: CASSWTGENTEAFF
v_call: TRBV4-3; cdr3_length: 16; d_call: TRBD2; j_call: TRBJ2-1; clone_size: -; cdr3_nt: TGCGCCAGCAGCCAAGATCTAGCGGGAGCAAGTGATGAGCAGTTCTTC; cdr3_aa: CASSQDLAGASDEQFF
v_call: TRBV18; cdr3_length: 15; d_call: -; j_call: TRBJ1-4; clone_size: -; cdr3_nt: TGTGCCAGCTCCGCAAGGGGGACCTCGGGTGAAAAACTGTTTTTT; cdr3_aa: CASSARGTSGEKLFF
v_call: TRBV28; cdr3_length: 15; d_call: -; j_call: TRBJ2-2; clone_size: -; cdr3_nt: TGTGCCAGCAGATTGCAGGACTCGAACACCGGGGAGCTGTTTTTT; cdr3_aa: CASRLQDSNTGELFF
v_call: TRBV7-9; cdr3_length: 15; d_call: -; j_call: TRBJ2-5; clone_size: -; cdr3_nt: TGTGCCAGCAGCTCCCGGGAGCCCGGGCGAGAGACCCAGTACTTC; cdr3_aa: CASSSREPGRETQYF
v_call: TRBV18; cdr3_length: 13; d_call: TRBD1; j_call: TRBJ1-2; clone_size: -; cdr3_nt: TGTGCCGGAGGGGGACAGGAGGGATATGGCTACACCTTC; cdr3_aa: CAGGGQEGYGYTF
v_call: TRBV5-1; cdr3_length: 16; d_call: -; j_call: TRBJ1-1; clone_size: once; cdr3_nt: TGCGCCAGCAGCTCCCAGGGAGGACTAAAAAACACTGAAGCTTTCTTT; cdr3_aa: CASSSQGGLKNTEAFF
v_call: TRBV18; cdr3_length: 13; d_call: -; j_call: TRBJ2-7; clone_size: -; cdr3_nt: TGTGCCAGCTCAGCTAGGGACATCTACGAGCAGTACTTC; cdr3_aa: CASSARDIYEQYF
v_call: TRBV6-5; cdr3_length: 14; d_call: TRBD2; j_call: TRBJ2-7; clone_size: -; cdr3_nt: TGTGCCAGCAGGGCGGGACTAGAACGGCACGAGCAGTACTTC; cdr3_aa: CASRAGLERHEQYF
v_call: TRBV30; cdr3_length: 11; d_call: -; j_call: TRBJ2-5; clone_size: -; cdr3_nt: TGTGCCTGGAGTGTTAAGGAGACCCAGTACTTC; cdr3_aa: CAWSVKETQYF
v_call: TRBV6-5; cdr3_length: 15; d_call: TRBD2; j_call: TRBJ2-2; clone_size: -; cdr3_nt: TGTGCCACCAGAACCGGGACTAGCAGAACCGGGGAGCTGTTTTTT; cdr3_aa: CATRTGTSRTGELFF
v_call: TRBV7-9; cdr3_length: 17; d_call: TRBD2; j_call: TRBJ2-1; clone_size: -; cdr3_nt: TGTGCCAGCAGCTTAGGTCGGACTAGCGGGGGGTACAATGAGCAGTTCTTC; cdr3_aa: CASSLGRTSGGYNEQFF
v_call: TRBV5-6; cdr3_length: 16; d_call: TRBD1; j_call: TRBJ2-2; clone_size: -; cdr3_nt: TGTGCCAGCAGCTTTCACAGGGGACCGAACACCGGGGAGCTGTTTTTT; cdr3_aa: CASSFHRGPNTGELFF
v_call: TRBV28; cdr3_length: 15; d_call: TRBD2; j_call: TRBJ2-3; clone_size: once; cdr3_nt: TGTGCCAGCAGCTCGGGAGGGGCTGGGGGAGATACGCAGTATTTT; cdr3_aa: CASSSGGAGGDTQYF
v_call: TRBV5-6; cdr3_length: 15; d_call: -; j_call: TRBJ2-1; clone_size: -; cdr3_nt: TGTGCCAGCAGCTTGGTACGGAGCCGGTTCAATGAGCAGTTCTTC; cdr3_aa: CASSLVRSRFNEQFF